The sample holds a few counts of the clone carrying this T cell receptor (beta chain). Its matching antigen is unknown. This specimen comes from a study of T cells in Graves' hyperthyroidism and ophthalmopathy. The study defined stable Graves' hyperthyroidism as no ophthalmopathy progression within 18 months. Diagnoses were established using clinical symptoms, serum thyroxine and TRAb, thyroid ultrasound and orbital computed tomography. From more than 9 ml of fresh peripheral blood, PBMCs were isolated. Germline lookup yields CDR1 SGHAT and CDR2 FQNNGV. The CDR3 extends over 15 amino acids. Deletions cut 1 base from V and 4 bases from J, with 13 bases between. From RNA transcripts, TCR beta CDR3 regions were amplified. HTBI primers were the set used in a first-round RT-PCR of the TCR CDR3. Using its own MiXCR run on the multiplex PCR reads, TCRdb lists one record per CDR3 protein. The table lists more than 600,000 distinct CDR3 sequences, over 15% of them singletons.

Study results and limitations: Blood samples included most of the expanded thyroid clonotypes exceeding 0.001.

V is TRBV11-2 and J is TRBJ2-5, with D perhaps matching TRBD1 or TRBD2 (5 bases each). The material sequenced was blood. The origin of this receptor is a man aged 18 to 30 with Graves' hyperthyroidism. CDR3: CASSLVSGTSETQYF. The CDR3 DNA is TGTGCCAGCAGCTTAGTCTCAGGGACCTCAGAGACCCAGTACTTC.